This T cell receptor (beta chain) stems from a study of shared T cell receptors in the human thymus. CDR3 length: 13 amino acids. V lost 0 bases and J 11 bases, leaving 14 bases between the germline ends. In germline, CDR1 is SGHDT, CDR2 YYEEEE. The table came from immunoSEQ multiplex PCR; TCRdb's copy has only in-frame clones and leaves some out. This sample has 650,000 to 950,000 clones, with 70% to 90% found just once. The same sample was also studied in work on human thymus T cells. That study adds: Gene usage (both V and J) appeared biased in thymic and blood repertoires. Related research found strongly overlapping thymic repertoires in unrelated individuals.

V usage is TRBV5-6 and J usage is TRBJ1-1; TRBD1 might be the D (6 bases). Source material: thymocytes. This receptor was identified in a girl under three years old with a congenital heart defect. The CDR3 here is CASSLAGGAGAFF. CDR3 bases: TGTGCCAGCAGCTTGGCGGGGGGCGCGGGGGCTTTCTTT.